This T cell receptor beta chain came from a study of blood T cell repertoires in COVID-19. Study details: Researchers got acute and convalescent COVID-19 samples from the United States, Italy and Spain. PBMCs, B-cell-depleted T cells, or T cells were the source of the cDNA or gDNA that made up the material.

This clone has only one observation. It was during active infection that Seattle patients were enrolled and then longitudinally followed. With 0 bases removed from V and 4 bases from J, the gap between germline ends came to 6 bases. Germline assignment: CDR1 SGHDN and CDR2 FVKESK. The CDR3 contains 13 residues. Original methodology: Researchers report that nucleated cell counts were estimated from reference gene primer amplification. TCRdb's copy holds only in-frame clones and misses some; the assay was immunoSEQ multiplex PCR. That table furnishes V, J and clone size, whereas the DNA furnished D and trimming. The sample includes roughly 190,000 clones, roughly 79% of them seen just once.

Sequenced input: peripheral blood. The origin of this receptor is a woman in her thirties or forties with COVID-19, enrolled during active disease. V gene TRBV14 combines with J gene TRBJ1-2; D gene ambiguous. The CDR3 region has the DNA TGTGCCAGCAGCCAAGATCGTGTCTATGGCTACACCTTC. This codes for CASSQDRVYGYTF.